A single sample gave rise to the 14 T cell receptor beta chains below, sequenced in a study of T cell responses to AZD1222 COVID-19 vaccine. Assay: immunoSEQ multiplex PCR; the TCRdb copy retains only in-frame clones and omits some. The repertoire holds 140,000 or so clones, roughly nine tenths seen once, with roughly 7.5% in the top ten. The specimen was peripheral blood, collected 28 days after the second dose of the MenACWY control vaccine. The receptors here all came from an adult who received the MenACWY meningococcal vaccine as a control.

The CDR3 bases are TGTGCCAGCAGATACGGACAGGGTGCCGGTTTGGCCCTCCACTTT. Translating it yields CASRYGQGAGLALHF. V gene TRBV6-5 combines with J gene TRBJ1-6; the match to TRBD1 covers 8 bases. CDR3 length: 15 amino acids. Losses at the gene ends were 6 bases for V and 14 bases for J; bases not matched to a gene: 15. Germline CDR1 and CDR2: MNHEY and SVGAGI.

This clone appeared once. This chain uses TRBV5-1 with TRBJ1-2; tentatively, D is TRBD1 (5 bases). Germline V CDR1 and CDR2: SGHRS, YFSETQ. V was clipped by 5 bases and J by 3 bases, with 14 bases between them. This CDR3 is 14 amino acids long. CDR3 in amino acids: CASSSGRGDYGYTF. In DNA form, the CDR3 reads TGCGCCAGCAGTTCAGGGAGAGGAGACTATGGCTACACCTTC. Looking up the rest from reference TRBV5-1 and TRBJ1-2 gives the full variable domain: KAGVTQTPRYLIKTRGQQVTLSCSPISGHRSVSWYQQTPGQGLQFLFEYFSETQRNKGNFPGRFSGRQFSNSRSEMNVSTLELGDSALYLCASSSGRGDYGYTFGSGTRLTVV.

The chain employs TRBV5-1 and TRBJ1-4; tentatively, D is TRBD1 (6 bases). The V gene lost 4 bases and the J gene lost 4 bases, with 14 bases spanning the gap. The CDR3 loop spans 15 amino acids. Germline loops: CDR1 SGHRS, CDR2 YFSETQ. CDR3 nucleotide sequence: TGCGCCAGCAGCCCTTTCACAGGGAATAATGAAAAACTGTTTTTT. Translating gives CASSPFTGNNEKLFF.

The chain has TRBV2 and TRBJ2-3; possibly TRBD2 for D (5 bases). Per germline, CDR1 SNHLY and CDR2 FYNNEI. The CDR3 covers 15 residues. V dropped 2 bases and J dropped 4 bases, with 13 bases sitting between them. This CDR3 is CASSELSVPADTQYF. The CDR3 DNA sequence: TGTGCCAGCAGTGAACTTAGCGTCCCGGCAGATACGCAGTATTTT. Supplemented by reference TRBV2 and TRBJ2-3, the full variable domain reads EPEVTQTPSHQVTQMGQEVILRCVPISNHLYFYWYRQILGQKVEFLVSFYNNEISEKSEIFDDQFSVERPDGSNFTLKIRSTKLEDSAMYFCASSELSVPADTQYFGPGTRLTVL.

The V gene is TRBV14, the J gene TRBJ2-7; a possible D gene is TRBD1 (6 bases). Germline values: CDR1 SGHDN, CDR2 FVKESK. The CDR3 length is 15 residues. The germline V and J ends were trimmed by 3 bases and 0 bases, with 12 bases remaining between them. CDR3 region: CASSQVGGNSYEQYF. CDR3 in DNA: TGTGCCAGCAGCCAGGTAGGGGGTAACTCCTACGAGCAGTACTTC.

The CDR3 nucleotides are TGTGCCAGCAAACAGGCTGATAATTCACCCCTCCACTTT. Translating gives CASKQADNSPLHF. J is TRBJ1-6 and V is TRBV7-9, with TRBD1 as a possible D gene (5 bases). There are 13 residues in the CDR3. Per the germline V gene, CDR1 is SEHNR and CDR2 is FQNEAQ (reference sequence). The V end lost 7 bases, the J end lost 5 bases, and 9 bases lay between the germline ends.

The chain recombines TRBV28 with TRBJ1-5, with 7 bases identical to TRBD1. Germline CDR1 and CDR2: MDHEN and SYDVKM. The CDR3 sequence is 17 residues long. Losses at the gene ends were 6 bases for V and 2 bases for J; bases not matched to a gene: 13. Here the CDR3 DNA reads TGTGCCAGCAGACCCCTTAGGGGGCCTATGGGCAATCAGCCCCAGCATTTT. Protein product: CASRPLRGPMGNQPQHF. Variable domain in full (rest from reference TRBV28 and TRBJ1-5): DVKVTQSSRYLVKRTGEKVFLECVQDMDHENMFWYRQDPGLGLRLIYFSYDVKMKEKGDIPEGYSVSREKKERFSLILESASTNQTSMYLCASRPLRGPMGNQPQHFGDGTRLSIL.

The gene calls are TRBV15 and TRBJ1-5; 8 bases line up with TRBD1. This CDR3 spans 16 amino acids. J gave up 3 bases and V 0 bases, and 4 bases lay outside the gene matches. Germline values: CDR1 LNHNV, CDR2 YYDKDF (reference sequence). The CDR3 spells CATSREPGGNNQPQHF. The CDR3 DNA is TGTGCCACCAGCAGAGAACCAGGGGGCAACAATCAGCCCCAGCATTTT.

This chain joins TRBV9 and TRBJ1-6; no clear D. The V end lost 3 bases, the J end lost 6 bases, and 13 bases lay between the germline ends. The CDR3 length is 15 residues. Germline lookup yields CDR1 SGDLS and CDR2 YYNGEE. The CDR3 bases are TGTGCCAGCAGCGCGAGCCCCCTCGTTAATTCACCCCTCCACTTT. Translated: CASSASPLVNSPLHF.

This rearrangement joins TRBV3-1 (or the pseudogene TRBV3-2) to TRBJ2-5; 10 bases agree with TRBD1. The CDR3 sequence is 15 residues long. V dropped 4 bases and J dropped 1; count of bases not matched to a gene: 3. The germline V gene has CDR1 LGHDT and CDR2 YNNKEL (reference sequence). The CDR3 is CASSRRDRGQETQYF. The CDR3 region has the DNA TGTGCCAGCAGCCGCCGGGACAGGGGCCAAGAGACCCAGTACTTC.

The J gene is TRBJ2-2, the V gene TRBV15; possibly TRBD2 for D (5 bases). The CDR3 extends over 16 amino acids. With 5 bases removed from V and 4 bases from J, the gap between germline ends came to 17 bases. CDR1 is LNHNV and CDR2 is YYDKDF in the germline V gene (reference sequence). The CDR3 is CATSPRRSGSTGELFF. The CDR3 DNA sequence: TGTGCCACCAGCCCCCGTCGGTCGGGGAGCACCGGGGAGCTGTTTTTT. Full variable domain (missing parts from reference TRBV15 and TRBJ2-2): DAMVIQNPRYQVTQFGKPVTLSCSQTLNHNVMYWYQQKSSQAPKLLFHYYDKDFNNEADTPDNFQSRRPNTSFCFLDIRSPGLGDTAMYLCATSPRRSGSTGELFFGEGSRLTVL.

This sequence joins TRBV7-2 and TRBJ2-4, with 11 bases fitting TRBD1. V lost 1 base to trimming and J lost 1 base; unmatched junction nucleotides: 9. Germline assignment: CDR1 SGHTA and CDR2 FQGNSA. The CDR3 is made up of 19 amino acids. Here the CDR3 reads CASSLGGQGVYVAKNIQYF. CDR3 bases: TGTGCCAGCAGCTTAGGGGGACAGGGGGTCTATGTTGCCAAAAACATTCAGTACTTC.

In this sample, this clone turned up a few times. The chain carries TRBV6-2 or TRBV6-3 and TRBJ2-2, with a tentative D call TRBD2 (6 bases). V lost 7 bases, J lost 3 bases, and 12 bases lay in between. Germline assignment: CDR1 MNHEY and CDR2 SVGEGT. This CDR3 has 14 residues. This CDR3 reads CASTPRRDTGELFF. The CDR3, as DNA: TGTGCCAGCACCCCAAGGAGGGACACCGGGGAGCTGTTTTTT.

This clone was counted between two and nine times. The junction and the germline gene differ at one end; a read error may be behind it. The J gene is TRBJ2-7, the V gene TRBV7-2; the D gene is possibly TRBD1 (6 bases). This CDR3 is built from 12 residues. The germline V gene encodes CDR1 SGHTA and CDR2 FQGNSA. The DNA for the CDR3 is TGTGCCAGCAGCCCCCAGGGGCCCAATCTTGGCTTC. This sequence encodes CASSPQGPNLGF.